This T cell receptor beta chain is drawn from a study of human T cells and chemical hapten exposure. Looking at the study overall: Mainly, slight library volume differences in the pool made TCR yields vary.

The time point: patch test 2, 6 weeks after DPC sensitization. Described treatment: therapeutic diphenylcyclopropenone sensitization with weekly scalp DPC. Whole-study results and caveats: Patch test score was positively correlated with the counts of PT1 expanded TCRs. Sensitizing with DPC caused no change in TCRs above 1 in 1000 frequency.

V gave up 10 bases and J gave up 5 bases, with 20 bases separating them. CDR1 is ENHRY and CDR2 is SYGVKD in the germline V gene. The CDR3 is made up of 14 amino acids. For this clonotype: No antigen is known for it.

Unique molecular identifiers were attached to individual cDNA molecules during library preparation. MiXCR, run by TCRdb on the RACE reads, gives a single entry per CDR3 protein. The sample has approximately 80,000 distinct CDR3 sequences; around 9.3% are singletons. Sample: whole blood, taken in connection with sensitization to the hapten diphenylcyclopropenone (DPC). This receptor was obtained from a woman aged 50 to 65 with alopecia areata. Some clones in this sample may be carry-over from other donors' samples. This chain uses TRBV10-3 with TRBJ2-5, with D possibly TRBD1 on 5 matching bases. CDR3 protein: CATKGSGAWETQYF. The CDR3 DNA sequence: TGTGCCACCAAGGGGTCCGGAGCTTGGGAGACCCAGTACTTC.